This T cell receptor beta chain was recovered during a study of blood T cell repertoires in COVID-19. Whole-study context: COVID-19 samples from acute and convalescent phases originated in the United States, Italy and Spain. PBMCs, B-cell-depleted T cells, or T cells provided the cDNA or gDNA that made up the material.

Authors' methods: It was from reference gene primer amplification that nucleated cell counts were estimated. The method was immunoSEQ multiplex PCR; TCRdb's version includes in-frame clones alone and lacks a portion of them. V, J and clone size reflect that table, while D and trimming were determined from the DNA. The sample includes 270,000 or so clones, about nine tenths of them seen just once. The CDR3 runs 15 residues. Germline trimming cut 4 bases from V and 4 bases from J; bases unmatched to any gene: 5. The germline CDR1 and CDR2 sequences are KGHDR and SFDVKD. The sequencing sample was made of peripheral blood. The receptor comes from a woman between 35 and 50 years old who had recovered from COVID-19. J is TRBJ1-5 and V is TRBV24-1, with 8 bases identical to TRBD1. Here the CDR3 reads CATSDPRTGNQPQHF. The CDR3 DNA reads as TGTGCCACCAGTGACCCGCGGACAGGGAATCAGCCCCAGCATTTT.